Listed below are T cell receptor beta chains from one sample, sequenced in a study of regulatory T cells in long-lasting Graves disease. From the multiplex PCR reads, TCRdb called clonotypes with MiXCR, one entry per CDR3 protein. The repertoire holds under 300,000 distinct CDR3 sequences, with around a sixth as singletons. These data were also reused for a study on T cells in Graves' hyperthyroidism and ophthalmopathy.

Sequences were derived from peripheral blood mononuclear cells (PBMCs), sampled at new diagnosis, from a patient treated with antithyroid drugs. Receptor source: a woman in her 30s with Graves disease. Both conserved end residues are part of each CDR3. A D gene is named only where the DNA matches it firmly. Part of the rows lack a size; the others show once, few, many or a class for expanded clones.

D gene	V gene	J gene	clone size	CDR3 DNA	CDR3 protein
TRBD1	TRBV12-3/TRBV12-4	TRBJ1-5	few	TGTGCCAGCAGCAGGACAGGGGGCTTTCAGCCCCAGCATTTT	CASSRTGGFQPQHF
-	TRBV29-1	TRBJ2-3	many	TGCAGCGTTGAAGTAGGGAGCACAGATACGCAGTATTTT	CSVEVGSTDTQYF
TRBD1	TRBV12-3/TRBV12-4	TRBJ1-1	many	TGTGCCACCGCGGACAGGGCCACCACTGAAGCTTTCTTT	CATADRATTEAFF
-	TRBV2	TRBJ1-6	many	TGTGCCAGCACCGGCACAGGGAACTCACCCCTCCACTTT	CASTGTGNSPLHF
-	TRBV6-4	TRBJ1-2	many	TGTGCCAGCAGTCCAGCCCTCGACAGCTACTATGGCTACACCTTC	CASSPALDSYYGYTF
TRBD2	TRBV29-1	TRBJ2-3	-	TGCAGCGTCCACGGGACTAGCGGGAGTCCAGATACGCAGTATTTT	CSVHGTSGSPDTQYF
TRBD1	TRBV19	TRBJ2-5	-	TGTGCCAGTAGTATGGATTCCGGGACAGTCAAGACCCAGTACTTC	CASSMDSGTVKTQYF
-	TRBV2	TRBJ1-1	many	TGTGCCAGCAGTGAACGGGGGGGGAACACTGAAGCTTTCTTT	CASSERGGNTEAFF
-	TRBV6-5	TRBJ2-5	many	TGTGCCAGCAGTTATACGTTAGGGTCAATAGAGACCCAGTACTTC	CASSYTLGSIETQYF
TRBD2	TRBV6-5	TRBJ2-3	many	TGTGCCAGCAGTTACTCTCTCTTAGCGGGGGGCCCAGATACGCAGTATTTT	CASSYSLLAGGPDTQYF
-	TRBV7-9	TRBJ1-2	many	TGTGCCAGCAGCCGGAGCCGAGAGGGACGGATCTATGGCTACACCTTC	CASSRSREGRIYGYTF
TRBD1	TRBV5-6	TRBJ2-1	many	TGTGCCAGCAGCTCTACAGGGGGCGGGATCAATGAGCAGTTCTTC	CASSSTGGGINEQFF
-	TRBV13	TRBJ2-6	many	TGTGCCAGCAGCTCCCTCGGGTACGGTGGGGCCAACGTCCTGACTTTC	CASSSLGYGGANVLTF
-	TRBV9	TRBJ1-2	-	TGTGCCAGCAGCGCACATGGGAACTATGGCTACACCTTC	CASSAHGNYGYTF